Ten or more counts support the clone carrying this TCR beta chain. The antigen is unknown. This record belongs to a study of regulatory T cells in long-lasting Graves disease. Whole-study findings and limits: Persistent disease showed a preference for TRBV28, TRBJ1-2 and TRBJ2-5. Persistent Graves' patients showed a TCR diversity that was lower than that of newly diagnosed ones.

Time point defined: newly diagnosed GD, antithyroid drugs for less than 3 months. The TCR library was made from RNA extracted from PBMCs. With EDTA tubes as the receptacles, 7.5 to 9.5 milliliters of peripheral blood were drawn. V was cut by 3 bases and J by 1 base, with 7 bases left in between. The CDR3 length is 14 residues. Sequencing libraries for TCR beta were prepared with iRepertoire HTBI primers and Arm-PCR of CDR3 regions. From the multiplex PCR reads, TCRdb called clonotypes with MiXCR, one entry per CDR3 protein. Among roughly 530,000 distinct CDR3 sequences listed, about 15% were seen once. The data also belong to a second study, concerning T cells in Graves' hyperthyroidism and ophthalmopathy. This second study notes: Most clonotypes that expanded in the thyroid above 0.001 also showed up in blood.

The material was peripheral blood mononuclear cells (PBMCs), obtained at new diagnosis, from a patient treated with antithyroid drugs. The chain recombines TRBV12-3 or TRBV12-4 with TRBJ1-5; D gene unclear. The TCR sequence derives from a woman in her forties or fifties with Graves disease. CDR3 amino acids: CASSFVTSNQPQHF. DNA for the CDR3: TGTGCCAGCAGTTTTGTGACAAGCAATCAGCCCCAGCATTTT.